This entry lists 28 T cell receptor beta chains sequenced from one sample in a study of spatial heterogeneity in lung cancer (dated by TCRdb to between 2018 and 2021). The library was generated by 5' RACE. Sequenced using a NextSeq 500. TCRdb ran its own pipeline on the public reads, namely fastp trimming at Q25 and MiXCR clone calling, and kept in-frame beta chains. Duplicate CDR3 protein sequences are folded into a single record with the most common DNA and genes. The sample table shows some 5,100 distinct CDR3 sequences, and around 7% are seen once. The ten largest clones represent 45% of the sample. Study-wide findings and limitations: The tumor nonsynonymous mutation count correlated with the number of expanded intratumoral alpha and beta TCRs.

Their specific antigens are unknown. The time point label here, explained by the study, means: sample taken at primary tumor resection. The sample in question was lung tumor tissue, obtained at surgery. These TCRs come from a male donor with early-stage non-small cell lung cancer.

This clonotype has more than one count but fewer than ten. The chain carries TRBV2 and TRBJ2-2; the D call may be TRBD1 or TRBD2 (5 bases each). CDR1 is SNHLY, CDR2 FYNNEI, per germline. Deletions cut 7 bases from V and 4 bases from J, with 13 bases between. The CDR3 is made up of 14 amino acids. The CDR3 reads CASKGTQRTGELFF. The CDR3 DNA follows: TGTGCCAGCAAGGGGACCCAACGCACCGGGGAGCTGTTTTTT.

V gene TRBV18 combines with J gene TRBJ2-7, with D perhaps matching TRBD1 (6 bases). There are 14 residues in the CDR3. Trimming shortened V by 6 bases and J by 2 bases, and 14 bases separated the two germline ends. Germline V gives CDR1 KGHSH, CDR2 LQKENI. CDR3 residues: CASSPGQLTYEQYF. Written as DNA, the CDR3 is TGTGCCAGCTCGCCCGGACAGTTGACCTACGAGCAGTACTTC.

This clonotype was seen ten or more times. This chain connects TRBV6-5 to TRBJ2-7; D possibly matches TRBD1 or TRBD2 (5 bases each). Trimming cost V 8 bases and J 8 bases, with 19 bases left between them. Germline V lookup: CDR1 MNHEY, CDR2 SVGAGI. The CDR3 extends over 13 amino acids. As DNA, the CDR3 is TGTGCCAGCGGGAGTGGGCAGGGACGCCAGCAGTACTTC. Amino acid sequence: CASGSGQGRQQYF.

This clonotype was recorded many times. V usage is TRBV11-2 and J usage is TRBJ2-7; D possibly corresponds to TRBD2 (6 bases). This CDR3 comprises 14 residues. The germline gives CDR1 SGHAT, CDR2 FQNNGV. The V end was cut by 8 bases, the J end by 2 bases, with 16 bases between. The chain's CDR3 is CASALTRTTYEQYF. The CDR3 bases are TGTGCCAGCGCGCTGACTAGGACTACCTACGAGCAGTACTTC.

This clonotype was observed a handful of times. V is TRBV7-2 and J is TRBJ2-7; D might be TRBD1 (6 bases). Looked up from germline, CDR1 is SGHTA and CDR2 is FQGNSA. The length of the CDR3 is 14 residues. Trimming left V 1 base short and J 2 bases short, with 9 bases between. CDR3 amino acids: CASSLGRGTYEQYF. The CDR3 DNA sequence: TGTGCCAGCAGCTTAGGCAGGGGAACCTACGAGCAGTACTTC.

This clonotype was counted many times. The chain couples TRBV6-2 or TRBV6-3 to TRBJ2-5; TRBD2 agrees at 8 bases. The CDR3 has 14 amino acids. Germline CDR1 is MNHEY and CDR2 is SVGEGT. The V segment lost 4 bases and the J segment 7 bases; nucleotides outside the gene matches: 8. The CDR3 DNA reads TGTGCCAGCAGTTCCGGGAGGGCCGGAGTGACCCAGTACTTC. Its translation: CASSSGRAGVTQYF.

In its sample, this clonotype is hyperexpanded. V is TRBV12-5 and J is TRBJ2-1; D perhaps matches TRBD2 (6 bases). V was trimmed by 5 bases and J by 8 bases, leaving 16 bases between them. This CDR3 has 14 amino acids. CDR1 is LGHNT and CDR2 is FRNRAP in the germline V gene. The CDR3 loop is CASGPPGLPHEQFF. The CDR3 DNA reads TGTGCTAGTGGTCCGCCGGGACTCCCCCATGAGCAGTTCTTC.

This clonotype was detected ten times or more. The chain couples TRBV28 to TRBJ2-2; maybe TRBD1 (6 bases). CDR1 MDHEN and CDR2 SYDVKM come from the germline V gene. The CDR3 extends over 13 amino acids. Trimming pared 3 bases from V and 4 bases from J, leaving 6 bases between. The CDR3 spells CASSFRGTGELFF. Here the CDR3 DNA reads TGTGCCAGCAGTTTCAGGGGCACCGGGGAGCTGTTTTTT.

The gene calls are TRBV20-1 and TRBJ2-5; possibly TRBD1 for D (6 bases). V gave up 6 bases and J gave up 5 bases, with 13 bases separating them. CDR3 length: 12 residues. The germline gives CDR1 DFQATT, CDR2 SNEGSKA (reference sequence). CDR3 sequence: CSATTGMETQYF. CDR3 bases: TGCAGTGCCACCACAGGGATGGAGACCCAGTACTTC.

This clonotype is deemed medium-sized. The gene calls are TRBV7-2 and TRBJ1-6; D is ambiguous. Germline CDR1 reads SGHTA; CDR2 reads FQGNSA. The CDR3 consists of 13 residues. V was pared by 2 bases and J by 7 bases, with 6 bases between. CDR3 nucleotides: TGTGCCAGCAGCTTAAGTAGAAATTCACCCCTCCACTTT. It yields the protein CASSLSRNSPLHF.

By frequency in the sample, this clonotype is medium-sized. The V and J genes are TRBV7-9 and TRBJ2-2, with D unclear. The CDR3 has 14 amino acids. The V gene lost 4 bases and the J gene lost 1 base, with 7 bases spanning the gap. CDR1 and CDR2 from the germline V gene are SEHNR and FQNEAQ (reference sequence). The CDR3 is CASSWSVNTGELFF. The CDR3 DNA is TGTGCCAGCAGCTGGTCCGTGAACACCGGGGAGCTGTTTTTT. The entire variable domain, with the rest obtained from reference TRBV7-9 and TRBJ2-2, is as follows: DTGVSQNPRHKITKRGQNVTFRCDPISEHNRLYWYRQTLGQGPEFLTYFQNEAQLEKSRLLSDRFSAERPKGSFSTLEIQRTEQGDSAMYLCASSWSVNTGELFFGEGSRLTVL.

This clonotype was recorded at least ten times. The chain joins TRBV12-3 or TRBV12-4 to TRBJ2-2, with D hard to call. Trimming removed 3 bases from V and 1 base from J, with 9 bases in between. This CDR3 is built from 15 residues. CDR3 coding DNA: TGTGCCAGCAGTTTTGAACTTTTGAACACCGGGGAGCTGTTTTTT. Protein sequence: CASSFELLNTGELFF.

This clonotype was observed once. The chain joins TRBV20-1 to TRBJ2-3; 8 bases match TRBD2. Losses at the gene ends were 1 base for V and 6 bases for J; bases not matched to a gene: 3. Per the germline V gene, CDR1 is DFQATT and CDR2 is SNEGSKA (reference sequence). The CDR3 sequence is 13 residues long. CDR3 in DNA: TGCAGTGCTAGAGGCGGGGGGACCGATACGCAGTATTTT. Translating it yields CSARGGGTDTQYF.

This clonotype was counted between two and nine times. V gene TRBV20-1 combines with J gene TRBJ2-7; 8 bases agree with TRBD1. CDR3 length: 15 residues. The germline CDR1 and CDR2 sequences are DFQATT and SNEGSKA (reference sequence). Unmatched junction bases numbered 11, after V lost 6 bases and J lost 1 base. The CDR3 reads CSATLAGTGSYEQYF. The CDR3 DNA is TGCAGTGCCACCCTCGCGGGGACAGGTTCCTACGAGCAGTACTTC.

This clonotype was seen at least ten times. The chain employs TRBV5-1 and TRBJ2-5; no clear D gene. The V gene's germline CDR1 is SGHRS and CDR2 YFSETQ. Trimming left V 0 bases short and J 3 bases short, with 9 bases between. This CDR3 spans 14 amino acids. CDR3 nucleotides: TGCGCCAGCAGCTTGGCTCGAGAGAAAGAGACCCAGTACTTC. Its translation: CASSLAREKETQYF.

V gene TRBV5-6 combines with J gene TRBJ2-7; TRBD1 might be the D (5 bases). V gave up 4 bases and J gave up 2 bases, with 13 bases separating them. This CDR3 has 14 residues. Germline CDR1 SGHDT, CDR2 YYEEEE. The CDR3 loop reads CASSTLRTPYEQYF. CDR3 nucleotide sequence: TGTGCCAGCAGCACCCTCCGGACACCCTACGAGCAGTACTTC.

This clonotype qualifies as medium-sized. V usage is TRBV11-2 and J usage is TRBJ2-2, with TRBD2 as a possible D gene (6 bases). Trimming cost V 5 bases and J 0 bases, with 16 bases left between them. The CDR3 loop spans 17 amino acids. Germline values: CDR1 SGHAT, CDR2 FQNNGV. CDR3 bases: TGTGCCAGCAGCCCTACTAGCACGTCGTCGAACACCGGGGAGCTGTTTTTT. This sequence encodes CASSPTSTSSNTGELFF. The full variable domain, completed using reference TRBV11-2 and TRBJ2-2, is EAGVAQSPRYKIIEKRQSVAFWCNPISGHATLYWYQQILGQGPKLLIQFQNNGVVDDSQLPKDRFSAERLKGVDSTLKIQPAKLEDSAVYLCASSPTSTSSNTGELFFGEGSRLTVL.

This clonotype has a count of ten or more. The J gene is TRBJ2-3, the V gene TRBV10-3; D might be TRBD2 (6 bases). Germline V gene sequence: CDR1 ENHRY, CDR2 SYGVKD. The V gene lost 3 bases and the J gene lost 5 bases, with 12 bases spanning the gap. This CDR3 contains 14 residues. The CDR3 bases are TGTGCCATCAGTGATGGATGGAGGGGAGATACGCAGTATTTT. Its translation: CAISDGWRGDTQYF.

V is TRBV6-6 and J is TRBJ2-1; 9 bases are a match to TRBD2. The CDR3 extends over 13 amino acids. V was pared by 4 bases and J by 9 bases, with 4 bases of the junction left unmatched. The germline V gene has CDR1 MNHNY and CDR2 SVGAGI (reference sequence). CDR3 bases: TGTGCCAGCAGTTCCGGGACTAGCTTTGAGCAGTTCTTC. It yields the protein CASSSGTSFEQFF.

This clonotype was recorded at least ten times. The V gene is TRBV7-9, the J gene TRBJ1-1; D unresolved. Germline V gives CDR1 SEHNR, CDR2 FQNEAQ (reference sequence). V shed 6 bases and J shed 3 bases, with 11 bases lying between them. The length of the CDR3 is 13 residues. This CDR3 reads CASRAEADTEAFF. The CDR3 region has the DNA TGTGCCAGCAGGGCGGAGGCGGACACTGAAGCTTTCTTT.

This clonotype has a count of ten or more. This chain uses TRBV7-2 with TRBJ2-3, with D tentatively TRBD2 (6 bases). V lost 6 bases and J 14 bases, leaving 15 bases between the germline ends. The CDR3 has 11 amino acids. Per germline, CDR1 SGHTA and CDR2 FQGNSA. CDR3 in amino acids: CASSPSVVPYF. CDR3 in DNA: TGTGCCAGCAGTCCTAGCGTTGTTCCGTATTTT.

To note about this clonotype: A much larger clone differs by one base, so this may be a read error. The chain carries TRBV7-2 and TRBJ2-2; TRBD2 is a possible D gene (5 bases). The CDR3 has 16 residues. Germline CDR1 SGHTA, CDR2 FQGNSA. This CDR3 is CASSPQPDFFTGVLFF. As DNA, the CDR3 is TGTGCCAGCAGCCCACAACCGGACTTTTTCACCGGGGTGCTGTTTTTT.

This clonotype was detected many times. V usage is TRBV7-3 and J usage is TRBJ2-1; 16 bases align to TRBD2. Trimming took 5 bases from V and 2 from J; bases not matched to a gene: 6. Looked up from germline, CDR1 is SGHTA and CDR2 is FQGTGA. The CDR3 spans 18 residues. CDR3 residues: CASSQGTSGRAPYNEQFF. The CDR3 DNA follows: TGTGCCAGCAGCCAAGGGACTAGCGGGAGGGCGCCCTACAATGAGCAGTTCTTC.

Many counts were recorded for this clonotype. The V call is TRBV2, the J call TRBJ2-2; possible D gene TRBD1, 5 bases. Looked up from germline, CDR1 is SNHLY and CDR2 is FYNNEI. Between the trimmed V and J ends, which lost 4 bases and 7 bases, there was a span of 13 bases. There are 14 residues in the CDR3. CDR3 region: CASSATYRSGELFF. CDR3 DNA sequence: TGTGCCAGCAGTGCCACTTACAGGAGCGGGGAGCTGTTTTTT.

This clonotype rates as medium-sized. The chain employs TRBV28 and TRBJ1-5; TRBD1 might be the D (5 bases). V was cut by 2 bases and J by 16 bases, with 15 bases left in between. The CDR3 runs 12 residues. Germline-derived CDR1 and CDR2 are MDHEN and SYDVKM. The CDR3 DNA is TGTGCCAGCAGTTTAACAGGCTCGGTCCTCCATTTT. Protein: CASSLTGSVLHF.

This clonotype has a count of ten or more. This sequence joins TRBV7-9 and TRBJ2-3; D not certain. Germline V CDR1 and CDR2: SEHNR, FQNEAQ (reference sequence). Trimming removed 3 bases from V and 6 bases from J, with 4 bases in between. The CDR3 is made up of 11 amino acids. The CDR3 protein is CASSFGDTQYF. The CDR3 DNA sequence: TGTGCCAGCAGCTTCGGGGATACGCAGTATTTT.

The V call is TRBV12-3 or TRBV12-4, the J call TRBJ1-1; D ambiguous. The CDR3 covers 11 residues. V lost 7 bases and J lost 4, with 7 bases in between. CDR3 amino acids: CASTLGTEAFF. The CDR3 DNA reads TGTGCCAGCACGCTGGGCACTGAAGCTTTCTTT.

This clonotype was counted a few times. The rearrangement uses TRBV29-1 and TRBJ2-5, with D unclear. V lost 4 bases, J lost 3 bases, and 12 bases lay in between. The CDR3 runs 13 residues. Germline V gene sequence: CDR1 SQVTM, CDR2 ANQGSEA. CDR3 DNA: TGCAGCGTTGGTGAGGCAGTAGAAGAGACCCAGTACTTC. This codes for CSVGEAVEETQYF.